The 29 T cell receptor beta chains presented below share a single source sample, sequenced in a study of control samples from healthy donors and cancer patients. Using immunoSEQ multiplex PCR, the repertoire was profiled, and TCRdb retains in-frame clones only, with some absent. The sample shows about 120,000 clones, about nine tenths of them seen only once. Sample: blood. These receptors were obtained from a man aged 40-49 years in good health.

This clone was recorded only once. The CDR3 spells CASSRQGNNEKLFF. The CDR3, as DNA: TGCGCCAGCAGCCGACAGGGGAATAATGAAAAACTGTTTTTT. The V gene is TRBV5-1, the J gene TRBJ1-4; 8 bases line up with TRBD1. Germline CDR1 reads SGHRS; CDR2 reads YFSETQ. V lost 4 bases to trimming and J lost 4 bases; unmatched junction nucleotides: 3. This CDR3 has 14 amino acids. Full variable domain (missing parts from reference TRBV5-1 and TRBJ1-4): KAGVTQTPRYLIKTRGQQVTLSCSPISGHRSVSWYQQTPGQGLQFLFEYFSETQRNKGNFPGRFSGRQFSNSRSEMNVSTLELGDSALYLCASSRQGNNEKLFFGSGTQLSVL.

This clone occurred once. The V and J genes are TRBV24-1 and TRBJ1-5; D is perhaps TRBD1 (6 bases). The V end lost 2 bases, the J end lost 0 bases, and 13 bases lay between the germline ends. The CDR3 loop spans 17 amino acids. Germline V gene data show CDR1 as KGHDR and CDR2 as SFDVKD. This chain's CDR3 is CATSDSQTGYSNQPQHF. The DNA for the CDR3 is TGTGCCACCAGTGATTCCCAGACAGGCTATAGCAATCAGCCCCAGCATTTT.

This chain connects TRBV7-3 to TRBJ2-2, with 8 bases matching TRBD1. Germline CDR1 reads SGHTA; CDR2 reads FQGTGA. The CDR3 contains 17 residues. V shed 5 bases and J 3 bases; nucleotides not matched to a gene: 11. This CDR3 reads CASSQPGRQGYTGELFF. CDR3 bases: TGTGCCAGCAGCCAACCCGGGAGACAGGGGTACACCGGGGAGCTGTTTTTT. The full variable domain, rest sourced from reference TRBV7-3 and TRBJ2-2, is GAGVSQTPSNKVTEKGKYVELRCDPISGHTALYWYRQSLGQGPEFLIYFQGTGAADDSGLPNDRFFAVRPEGSVSTLKIQRTERGDSAVYLCASSQPGRQGYTGELFFGEGSRLTVL.

This chain uses TRBV3-1 (or the pseudogene TRBV3-2) with TRBJ1-1; tentatively, D is TRBD1 (5 bases). V lost 5 bases and J 1 base, leaving 8 bases between the germline ends. This CDR3 comprises 13 residues. Germline V gene lookup returns CDR1 LGHDT and CDR2 YNNKEL (reference sequence). CDR3 sequence reads: CASSDTGNTEAFF. As DNA, the CDR3 is TGTGCCAGCAGCGATACAGGGAACACTGAAGCTTTCTTT.

The chain combines TRBV3-1 (or the pseudogene TRBV3-2) with TRBJ1-1; D gene uncertain. CDR1 LGHDT and CDR2 YNNKEL come from the germline V gene (reference sequence). This CDR3 is 15 amino acids long. V gave up 2 bases and J gave up 1 base, with 11 bases separating them. The CDR3: CASSQYPTRNTEAFF. The CDR3 coding sequence is TGTGCCAGCAGCCAATACCCAACAAGGAACACTGAAGCTTTCTTT.

This clone was detected only a few times. This chain connects TRBV27 to TRBJ1-6, with 7 bases identical to TRBD1. CDR3 length: 16 amino acids. Germline CDR1 is MNHEY and CDR2 is SMNVEV (reference sequence). V was pared by 5 bases and J by 3 bases, with 7 bases of the junction left unmatched. CDR3 sequence (DNA): TGTGCCAGCAGTCTGGGACAGACGCGCTATAATTCACCCCTCCACTTT. The encoded protein is CASSLGQTRYNSPLHF.

This clone came up once. V is TRBV5-1 and J is TRBJ2-3, with TRBD1 identical over 7 bases. The junction had 2 bases not matched to a gene; V was cut back by 0 bases and J by 1 base. The CDR3 loop spans 15 amino acids. Looked up from germline, CDR1 is SGHRS and CDR2 is YFSETQ. The CDR3 loop is CASSLEGAGTDTQYF. The DNA of the CDR3 is TGCGCCAGCAGCTTGGAGGGGGCCGGCACAGATACGCAGTATTTT.

As regards this clone: Distinct nucleotide sequences in the sample also encode this CDR3. The rearrangement uses TRBV24-1 and TRBJ1-5; D gene unclear. The V end was cut by 4 bases, the J end by 4 bases, with 4 bases between. The CDR3 spans 12 residues. The germline CDR1 and CDR2 sequences are KGHDR and SFDVKD. The CDR3 is CATSDLNQPQHF. The CDR3 region has the DNA TGTGCCACCAGTGACTTAAATCAGCCCCAGCATTTT.

The chain combines TRBV10-1 with TRBJ1-3, with no clear D. The CDR3 is made up of 14 amino acids. Between the trimmed V and J ends, which lost 4 bases and 0 bases, there was a span of 7 bases. Germline CDR1 reads WNHNN; CDR2 reads SYGVQD (reference sequence). The CDR3 DNA sequence: TGCGCCAGCAGTGCGTACAGCTCTGGAAACACCATATATTTT. This sequence encodes CASSAYSSGNTIYF.

This clone has a single count. The chain employs TRBV27 and TRBJ2-2; TRBD2 agrees at 9 bases. Germline V CDR1 and CDR2: MNHEY, SMNVEV (reference sequence). The CDR3 is 16 amino acids. J was trimmed by 2 bases and V by 5 bases; bases with no gene match: 6. The CDR3 spells CASSLIAGDNTGELFF. As DNA, the CDR3 is TGTGCCAGCAGTCTCATAGCGGGGGACAACACCGGGGAGCTGTTTTTT.

V is TRBV15 and J is TRBJ2-3; 7 bases map to TRBD2. With 2 bases clipped from V and 0 bases from J, the junction kept 2 bases outside the gene matches. The CDR3 sequence is 15 residues long. Looked up from germline, CDR1 is LNHNV and CDR2 is YYDKDF (reference sequence). CDR3 loop: CATSRSGASTDTQYF. The DNA of the CDR3 is TGTGCCACCAGCAGAAGCGGGGCCAGCACAGATACGCAGTATTTT.

The V call is TRBV10-3, the J call TRBJ2-3; either TRBD1 or TRBD2 may supply D (5 bases each). V was pared by 4 bases and J by 0 bases, with 11 bases between. This CDR3 has 15 amino acids. The germline V gene has CDR1 ENHRY and CDR2 SYGVKD. The CDR3 loop reads CAISVRDPSTDTQYF. The CDR3 region has the DNA TGTGCCATCAGTGTCCGGGACCCTAGCACAGATACGCAGTATTTT.

The V call is TRBV18, the J call TRBJ1-1; 9 positions match TRBD1. The CDR3 runs 18 residues. V dropped 4 bases and J dropped 0; count of bases not matched to a gene: 12. The V gene's germline CDR1 is KGHSH and CDR2 LQKENI. The CDR3 DNA sequence: TGTGCCAGCTCACGACGGACAGGGGCGATACCAATGAACACTGAAGCTTTCTTT. It codes for CASSRRTGAIPMNTEAFF.

The rearrangement uses TRBV5-6 and TRBJ1-1, with unresolved D. Trimming left V 0 bases short and J 4 bases short, with 10 bases between. The CDR3 extends over 14 amino acids. Germline CDR1 is SGHDT and CDR2 is YYEEEE. The CDR3 sequence: CASSLDAAPTEAFF. As DNA, the CDR3 is TGTGCCAGCAGCTTGGATGCAGCCCCCACTGAAGCTTTCTTT.

The chain couples TRBV9 to TRBJ1-2, with D possibly matching TRBD1 (6 bases). The V end lost 0 bases, the J end lost 8 bases, and 29 bases lay between the germline ends. This CDR3 is built from 19 residues. Germline V CDR1 and CDR2: SGDLS, YYNGEE. The CDR3 nucleotides are TGTGCCAGCAGCGTAGCAGCTACAGGGAAAGGGGGGAATCATCGGGGCTACACCTTC. This encodes CASSVAATGKGGNHRGYTF.

The V and J genes are TRBV30 and TRBJ2-1; D is unclear. V shed 7 bases and J shed 8 bases, with 15 bases lying between them. The CDR3 sequence is 12 residues long. Germline CDR1 and CDR2: GTSNPN and SVGIG (reference sequence). Here the CDR3 DNA reads TGTGCCTCCAACCACCTGATTTATGAGCAGTTCTTC. This sequence encodes CASNHLIYEQFF.

The count of this clone is one. J is TRBJ1-3 and V is TRBV3-1 (or the pseudogene TRBV3-2); 8 bases fit TRBD1. Germline CDR1 is LGHDT and CDR2 is YNNKEL (reference sequence). The CDR3 length is 16 residues. V dropped 4 bases and J dropped 2; count of bases not matched to a gene: 7. Here the CDR3 reads CASSPRTGLTGNTIYF. CDR3 nucleotides: TGTGCCAGCAGCCCCAGGACAGGGTTGACTGGAAACACCATATATTTT.

As DNA, the CDR3 is TGTGCCAGCACCCTCGGGGCTGAGGCTAATGAAAAACTGTTTTTT. Amino acids: CASTLGAEANEKLFF. V gene TRBV6-6 combines with J gene TRBJ1-4; D may be TRBD1 (5 bases). The V and J ends lost 7 bases and 3 bases respectively, with 15 bases between them. The CDR3 extends over 15 amino acids. Germline V gives CDR1 MNHNY, CDR2 SVGAGI (reference sequence).

V usage is TRBV5-1 and J usage is TRBJ2-5, with 7 positions matching TRBD2. Germline CDR1 reads SGHRS; CDR2 reads YFSETQ. With 5 bases clipped from V and 5 bases from J, the junction kept 15 bases outside the gene matches. This CDR3 is built from 16 residues. CDR3 region: CASSLPTGGSRETQYF. The CDR3 coding sequence is TGCGCCAGCAGTTTGCCAACCGGGGGGAGCAGGGAGACCCAGTACTTC.

The genes are TRBV4-1 and TRBJ2-1, with 9 bases lining up with TRBD1. Germline loops: CDR1 MGHRA, CDR2 YSYEKL. This CDR3 is 16 amino acids long. With 0 bases clipped from V and 8 bases from J, the junction kept 8 bases outside the gene matches. Here the CDR3 DNA reads TGCGCCAGCAGCCAAGATCGGGGGACAGGGATCGATGAGCAGTTCTTC. Protein: CASSQDRGTGIDEQFF.

This chain joins TRBV24-1 and TRBJ2-5, with 8 nucleotides matching TRBD2. V trimming: 4 bases; J trimming: 4 bases; junction bases outside the gene matches: 4. CDR1 KGHDR and CDR2 SFDVKD come from the germline V gene. The CDR3 length is 14 residues. The CDR3 sequence: CATSDPGGGETQYF. CDR3 DNA: TGTGCCACCAGTGACCCCGGGGGGGGAGAGACCCAGTACTTC.

V is TRBV5-4 and J is TRBJ2-1; 7 bases fit TRBD2. The CDR3 has 15 amino acids. The germline CDR1 and CDR2 sequences are SGHNT and YYREEE (reference sequence). The V gene end was trimmed by 2 bases and the J gene end by 6 bases; junction bases not matched to a gene: 8. The CDR3 region has the DNA TGTGCCAGCAGCTTCGTGGGGCTAGCGGTCAATGAGCAGTTCTTC. Its translation: CASSFVGLAVNEQFF.

The table lists this clone with a count of one. This chain joins TRBV5-1 and TRBJ2-3; the D gene is possibly TRBD2 (6 bases). Trimming shortened V by 0 bases and J by 4 bases, and 18 bases separated the two germline ends. CDR1 is SGHRS and CDR2 is YFSETQ in the germline V gene. This CDR3 spans 17 amino acids. The CDR3 nucleotides are TGCGCCAGCAGCTTGGCCTGGACCCGGGAGATCGCAGATACGCAGTATTTT. This sequence encodes CASSLAWTREIADTQYF.

For the CDR3, the DNA is TGTGCCAGTAGTTCTCGGTCAGGGAGCGGCGAGCAGTACTTC. It specifies CASSSRSGSGEQYF. The chain carries TRBV19 and TRBJ2-7; D may match TRBD1 or TRBD2 (5 bases each). Germline-derived CDR1 and CDR2 are LNHDA and SQIVND (reference sequence). V was shortened by 5 bases and J by 6 bases, with 17 bases between the two germline ends. CDR3 length: 14 residues.

The V and J genes are TRBV6-1 and TRBJ2-7; D is perhaps TRBD2 (6 bases). Germline assignment: CDR1 MNHNS and CDR2 SASEGT. Trimming shortened V by 1 base and J by 3 bases, and 10 bases separated the two germline ends. This CDR3 has 14 amino acids. The CDR3, as DNA: TGTGCCAGCAGTGAAGGGGACTTAAACTACGAGCAGTACTTC. Translation gives CASSEGDLNYEQYF.

The chain links TRBV6-2 or TRBV6-3 to TRBJ2-3, with D perhaps matching TRBD1 (6 bases). The V gene lost 2 bases and the J gene lost 1 base, with 10 bases spanning the gap. Germline V lookup: CDR1 MNHEY, CDR2 SVGEGT. This CDR3 is built from 15 residues. CDR3 bases: TGTGCCAGCAGTTACGGGGCAGGGGGCACAGATACGCAGTATTTT. Its translation: CASSYGAGGTDTQYF.

V and J are TRBV11-3 and TRBJ2-2, with 9 bases matching TRBD1. CDR3 size: 13 residues. J was trimmed by 4 bases and V by 11 bases; bases with no gene match: 5. The V gene's germline CDR1 is SGHNT and CDR2 YENEEA. The CDR3 protein is CACDRGTTGELFF. CDR3 DNA: TGTGCCTGCGACAGGGGGACCACCGGGGAGCTGTTTTTT.

The chain joins TRBV19 to TRBJ2-7; D is undetermined. Germline CDR1 LNHDA, CDR2 SQIVND (reference sequence). V was clipped by 0 bases and J by 6 bases, with 9 bases between them. CDR3 length equals 13 residues. The CDR3 region has the DNA TGTGCCAGTAGTATAGAAAGGGCCGGCGAGCAGTACTTC. Amino acid sequence: CASSIERAGEQYF. Looking up the rest from reference TRBV19 and TRBJ2-7 gives the full variable domain: DGGITQSPKYLFRKEGQNVTLSCEQNLNHDAMYWYRQDPGQGLRLIYYSQIVNDFQKGDIAEGYSVSREKKESFPLTVTSAQKNPTAFYLCASSIERAGEQYFGPGTRLTVT.

The chain links TRBV14 to TRBJ1-6; no clear D. CDR3 size: 17 residues. The germline V and J ends were trimmed by 2 bases and 0 bases, with 11 bases remaining between them. Germline V gene lookup returns CDR1 SGHDN and CDR2 FVKESK. The CDR3 region is CASSQSALSSYNSPLHF. Written as DNA, the CDR3 is TGTGCCAGCAGCCAATCGGCGTTGAGCTCCTATAATTCACCCCTCCACTTT.